Following are 3 T cell receptor beta chains from one sample sequenced in a study of T cell repertoires in cytomegalovirus infection. One entry per CDR3 protein results from TCRdb running MiXCR on the reads. The table records over 450,000 distinct CDR3 sequences, approximately 10% of them present only once. Sample: PBMCs. These TCRs come from a human donor in good health (CMV status not recorded). Some clones in this sample may be carry-over from other donors' samples.

This clonotype has a handful of counts. This rearrangement joins TRBV27 to TRBJ2-1; D is perhaps TRBD2 (7 bases). This CDR3 is built from 13 residues. The germline V gene has CDR1 MNHEY and CDR2 SMNVEV (reference sequence). With 3 bases removed from V and 7 bases from J, the gap between germline ends came to 10 bases. The CDR3, as DNA: TGTGCCAGCAGTTTTGGGAGGGGGAATGAGCAGTTCTTC. Translated, it gives CASSFGRGNEQFF.

This clonotype was counted ten times or more. The chain joins TRBV19 to TRBJ2-1; 11 positions match TRBD2. Germline assignment: CDR1 LNHDA and CDR2 SQIVND (reference sequence). Trimming took 4 bases from V and 0 from J; bases not matched to a gene: 5. CDR3 length: 17 amino acids. CDR3 bases: TGTGCCAGTAGTACTCGACTAGCGGGGCACTCCTACAATGAGCAGTTCTTC. As protein: CASSTRLAGHSYNEQFF.

The chain couples TRBV20-1 to TRBJ1-2; no firm D call. The germline gives CDR1 DFQATT, CDR2 SNEGSKA (reference sequence). Trimming pared 3 bases from V and 4 bases from J, leaving 9 bases between. The CDR3 runs 12 residues. CDR3 loop: CSASGNTYGYTF. DNA of the CDR3: TGCAGTGCTAGTGGGAACACCTATGGCTACACCTTC.